The 24 T cell receptor beta chains below all came from one sample that was sequenced in a study of blood T cells in healthy people across ages. A second PCR, run for about 7 to 12 cycles, used a sample-barcoded 5' primer plus a J-beta primer mix. TCRdb re-derived calls from the 5' RACE reads in MiXCR, one entry per CDR3 protein. Of around 1,500,000 distinct CDR3 sequences in the sample, 42% are singletons; the top ten hold 7% to 9.5%. Specimen: blood. The receptors originated from a woman under 30 in good health.

The chain recombines TRBV12-5 with TRBJ2-7; D unclear. This CDR3 region has 13 residues. Germline V gene data show CDR1 as LGHNT and CDR2 as FRNRAP. V was pared by 6 bases and J by 7 bases, with 16 bases between. This CDR3 reads CASGYGRAGEQYF. The CDR3 region has the DNA TGTGCTAGTGGCTACGGACGGGCTGGTGAGCAGTACTTC.

The V and J genes are TRBV20-1 and TRBJ2-7; TRBD2 is a possible D gene (5 bases). CDR3 size: 11 residues. Trimming left V 5 bases short and J 7 bases short, with 12 bases between. The V gene's germline CDR1 is DFQATT and CDR2 SNEGSKA (reference sequence). The CDR3 loop is CSAPSRREQYF. DNA of the CDR3: TGCAGTGCTCCTTCCCGGAGGGAGCAGTACTTC.

This clonotype occurred many times. The genes are TRBV11-2 and TRBJ2-3, with D unclear. CDR1 is SGHAT and CDR2 is FQNNGV in the germline V gene. With 5 bases removed from V and 6 bases from J, the gap between germline ends came to 9 bases. The CDR3 covers 12 residues. CDR3 amino acids: CASSPSGDTQYF. CDR3 nucleotide sequence: TGTGCCAGCAGCCCAAGTGGGGATACGCAGTATTTT.

The chain recombines TRBV3-1 with TRBJ2-7, with D hard to call. Between the trimmed V and J ends, which lost 0 bases and 4 bases, there was a span of 10 bases. The CDR3 length is 14 residues. CDR1 LGHDT and CDR2 YNNKEL come from the germline V gene (reference sequence). CDR3 region: CASSQEWGIYEQYF. The CDR3 DNA sequence: TGTGCCAGCAGCCAAGAGTGGGGTATTTACGAGCAGTACTTC.

This clonotype was counted between two and nine times. The chain employs TRBV10-3 and TRBJ2-7; the D gene is possibly TRBD2 (5 bases). Germline-derived CDR1 and CDR2 are ENHRY and SYGVKD. V was pared by 6 bases and J by 4 bases, with 10 bases between. The CDR3 consists of 12 residues. CDR3 residues: CAISHDYYEQYF. CDR3 DNA sequence: TGTGCCATCAGCCACGACTATTACGAGCAGTACTTC.

CDR3 sequence reads: CASITGRAEGEETQYF. The CDR3 DNA is TGCGCCAGCATAACTGGGAGAGCGGAGGGGGAAGAGACCCAGTACTTC. This sequence joins TRBV5-1 and TRBJ2-5; D may correspond to TRBD1 or TRBD2 (6 bases each). Trimming shortened V by 6 bases and J by 3 bases, and 21 bases separated the two germline ends. The CDR3 extends over 16 amino acids. Germline V lookup: CDR1 SGHRS, CDR2 YFSETQ.

The J gene is TRBJ2-5, the V gene TRBV28, with D perhaps matching TRBD1 (5 bases). CDR1 MDHEN and CDR2 SYDVKM come from the germline V gene. V was clipped by 6 bases and J by 13 bases, with 15 bases between them. This CDR3 comprises 11 residues. The CDR3 loop is CASRIGASWYF. The CDR3 region has the DNA TGTGCCAGCAGGATAGGGGCGAGCTGGTACTTC.

This clonotype was detected a few times. The J gene is TRBJ1-1, the V gene TRBV6-6, with D maybe TRBD1 (6 bases). CDR3 length: 15 amino acids. The V end was cut by 5 bases, the J end by 6 bases, with 19 bases between. CDR1 is MNHNY and CDR2 is SVGAGI in the germline V gene (reference sequence). The CDR3 DNA sequence: TGTGCCAGCAGTATATACAGGGTGGATGACGCTGAAGCTTTCTTT. It specifies CASSIYRVDDAEAFF.

This chain links TRBV7-8 with TRBJ1-4; D is ambiguous. Germline CDR1 SGHVS, CDR2 FQNEAQ. The CDR3 length is 14 residues. Trimming left V 7 bases short and J 5 bases short, with 14 bases between. Here the CDR3 DNA reads TGTGCCAGCAACCCTCGAGGCCCCAATGAAAAACTGTTTTTT. It is translated as CASNPRGPNEKLFF.

The chain employs TRBV7-8 and TRBJ2-3; 14 bases fit TRBD2. CDR3 length: 19 residues. Germline CDR1 is SGHVS and CDR2 is FQNEAQ. The junction had 8 bases not matched to a gene; V was cut back by 2 bases and J by 1 base. CDR3 in DNA: TGTGCCAGCAGCTTACCGTTAGGACTAGCGGGAGGAGGCACAGATACGCAGTATTTT. Residues: CASSLPLGLAGGGTDTQYF.

Worth noting for this clonotype: A much bigger clone sits one base away, suggesting this may be a read error. This chain connects TRBV20-1 to TRBJ1-1; 7 bases map to TRBD1. Per germline, CDR1 DFQATT and CDR2 SNEGSKA (reference sequence). This CDR3 is 14 amino acids long. V shed 0 bases, J shed 1 base, and the junction held 2 bases outside the gene matches. In nucleotides, the CDR3 is TGCAGTGCTAGAGACGGACAGGCGAACACTGAAGCTTTCTTT. Translating gives CSARDGQANTEAFF.

The chain employs TRBV12-3 or TRBV12-4 and TRBJ1-1; 7 nucleotides line up with TRBD1. With V trimmed by 5 bases and J by 6 bases, 15 bases remained unmatched. This CDR3 is 16 amino acids long. CDR3 DNA sequence: TGTGCCAGCAGTACGACAGGGCTTTGGAATGGGGCTGAAGCTTTCTTT. Its translation is CASSTTGLWNGAEAFF.

The V gene is TRBV12-3 or TRBV12-4, the J gene TRBJ2-2; the D gene is possibly TRBD1 (7 bases). Trimming shortened V by 8 bases and J by 4 bases, and 14 bases separated the two germline ends. This CDR3 spans 14 amino acids. The CDR3 region has the DNA TGTGCCAGCCCCGGAGGGGGCCTCACCGGGGAGCTGTTTTTT. Translating gives CASPGGGLTGELFF.

This clonotype came up a few times. This rearrangement joins TRBV6-1 to TRBJ2-7; 8 bases fit TRBD1. This CDR3 has 16 amino acids. After removal of 2 bases from V and 3 bases from J, the junction contained 9 bases not matched to a gene. Germline-derived CDR1 and CDR2 are MNHNS and SASEGT. CDR3 loop: CASSELQSGGLYEQYF. The CDR3 region has the DNA TGTGCCAGCAGTGAACTGCAGTCAGGGGGCCTCTACGAGCAGTACTTC.

The chain is built from TRBV5-4 and TRBJ2-5, with 11 bases that match TRBD2. The DNA end lines up better with TRBJ2-7; the J call may be wrong. There are 16 residues in the CDR3. In germline, CDR1 is SGHNT, CDR2 YYREEE (reference sequence). In DNA form, the CDR3 reads TGTGCCAGCAGCTCCGGGACTAGCGGACTTCTCTACGAGCAGTACTTC. It codes for CASSSGTSGLLYEQYF.

A few counts support this clonotype. V and J are TRBV20-1 and TRBJ1-1; TRBD1 aligns across 7 bases. Germline CDR1 DFQATT, CDR2 SNEGSKA (reference sequence). J gave up 1 base and V 3 bases, and 5 bases lay outside the gene matches. This CDR3 has 14 residues. CDR3 nucleotides: TGCAGTGCTAGGGCCGGGACAGCGAACACTGAAGCTTTCTTT. Its translation: CSARAGTANTEAFF.

In this sample, this clonotype turned up a few times. The chain uses TRBV3-1 and TRBJ2-1; possibly TRBD1 for D (5 bases). Germline V CDR1 and CDR2: LGHDT, YNNKEL (reference sequence). Trimming left V 7 bases short and J 5 bases short, with 6 bases between. The CDR3 sequence is 11 residues long. The CDR3 loop is CASKGDNEQFF. In DNA, the CDR3 is TGTGCCAGCAAAGGGGACAATGAGCAGTTCTTC.

This clonotype came up a few times. This chain links TRBV18 with TRBJ2-7; tentatively, D is TRBD2 (5 bases). In germline, CDR1 is KGHSH, CDR2 LQKENI. Trimming cost V 0 bases and J 3 bases, with 15 bases left between them. This CDR3 region has 16 residues. In DNA form, the CDR3 reads TGTGCCAGCTCACCACCGACGGGGATATTAAACTACGAGCAGTACTTC. Translated, it gives CASSPPTGILNYEQYF.

J is TRBJ2-5 and V is TRBV18; 9 bases are a match to TRBD2. The V segment lost 1 base and the J segment 3 bases; nucleotides outside the gene matches: 3. The CDR3 loop spans 15 amino acids. Looked up from germline, CDR1 is KGHSH and CDR2 is LQKENI. CDR3: CASSPRGLAEETQYF. CDR3 DNA: TGTGCCAGCTCACCACGGGGACTAGCTGAAGAGACCCAGTACTTC.

A few counts support this clonotype. This sequence joins TRBV20-1 and TRBJ1-4; D gene unclear. Trimming left V 1 base short and J 4 bases short, with 10 bases between. The CDR3 extends over 14 amino acids. Germline V gene lookup returns CDR1 DFQATT and CDR2 SNEGSKA (reference sequence). CDR3 bases: TGCAGTGCTAGAGCCCGACTAATTAATGAAAAACTGTTTTTT. It translates to CSARARLINEKLFF.

This chain uses TRBV6-5 with TRBJ2-3, with a weak D call TRBD1 (6 bases). Germline V gene data show CDR1 as MNHEY and CDR2 as SVGAGI. The CDR3 has 14 amino acids. V was cut by 2 bases and J by 2 bases, with 8 bases left in between. The CDR3 protein is CASSYMGATDTQYF. The CDR3 bases are TGTGCCAGCAGTTACATGGGGGCCACAGATACGCAGTATTTT.

There are a few counts of this clonotype. This rearrangement joins TRBV10-3 to TRBJ2-5, with no clear D. CDR3 length: 13 amino acids. With 6 bases removed from V and 2 bases from J, the gap between germline ends came to 10 bases. Germline loops: CDR1 ENHRY, CDR2 SYGVKD. CDR3 residues: CAIREGGQETQYF. CDR3 nucleotides: TGTGCCATCAGGGAAGGCGGTCAAGAGACCCAGTACTTC.

The chain carries TRBV28 and TRBJ2-7; 7 bases line up with TRBD2. In germline, CDR1 is MDHEN, CDR2 SYDVKM. CDR3 size: 16 residues. V dropped 5 bases and J dropped 1; count of bases not matched to a gene: 11. The DNA of the CDR3 is TGTGCCAGCAGTATCTCCGGGACTATGAGTTCCTACGAGCAGTACTTC. It yields the protein CASSISGTMSSYEQYF.

CDR3 sequence reads: CASSLPGLAGVAAEQFF. CDR3 nucleotides: TGTGCCAGCAGCTTACCAGGACTAGCGGGAGTGGCGGCCGAGCAGTTCTTC. The V gene is TRBV7-2, the J gene TRBJ2-1, with 13 bases lining up with TRBD2. Per germline, CDR1 SGHTA and CDR2 FQGNSA. The V gene end was trimmed by 2 bases and the J gene end by 10 bases; junction bases not matched to a gene: 11. The CDR3 has 17 amino acids.